This T cell receptor beta chain originates from a study of T-cell reconstitution after alpha-beta-depleted transplantation in children (dated by TCRdb to about 2016). Notes on the research overall: Using TCR repertoire profiling, the study quantitatively followed how T-cell immune reconstitution unfolded in children after TCRalphabeta/CD19-depleted allogeneic hematopoietic cell transplantation.

General study outcomes and caveats: In some patients, the high TCRbeta diversity seen at day 60 was put down to recipient T cells and intrathymic progenitors that had survived conditioning. Over subsequent months, a decline in hyperexpanded clone frequencies was noted, and after one year, T-cell counts and TCRbeta diversity were mostly ascribed to newly produced T cells. The apparently early recovery of alphabetaT-cell counts about two months after transplant reportedly depended on only several hundred rapidly expanded clones that came from non-depleted graft cells.

To prepare the library, PCR was applied. Sequencing relied on an Illumina HiSeq 2500. TCR libraries were prepared with molecular barcoding, using unique molecular identifiers to normalize TCRbeta repertoire quantification. TCRdb reran the public reads through fastp at Q25 and MiXCR, keeping productive beta chains. Every entry covers one CDR3 protein and lists the most common genes and DNA from its rows. The sample table holds 490,000 or so distinct CDR3 sequences, of which 10% to 13% were seen once. Of the sample, just over 2% is held by the ten largest clones. The treatment or condition label on this specimen signifies: allogeneic hematopoietic cell transplantation with graft depleted of TCRalphabeta T cells and CD19 B cells. Transplant recipients were children who received TCRalphabeta/CD19-depleted allogeneic hematopoietic cell grafts. Here V drops 4 bases and J drops 4 bases, and the junction holds 6 bases not matched to any gene. For CDR1 and CDR2, the germline V gene lists MNHNS and SASEGT. The CDR3 runs 18 residues from the cysteine to the phenylalanine. Only the CDR3 part of the read is kept: 54 bases, read in frame from the first base.

This clonotype showed up many times. Its antigen is not yet known. Qualities for individual bases were not recorded, and no much larger clone is one base off. The sample consisted of PBMCs, taken before TCRalphabeta/CD19-depleted stem cell transplant. The rearranged segments are TRBV6-1 and TRBJ2-6; 14 bases in between match TRBD2. The sequence was collected from a child aged 2-15 years with inherited bone marrow failure, due to receive a stem cell transplant. The DNA sequence follows: TGTGCCAGCAGTGTGGGACTAGCGGGAGTAGAGGGGGCCAACGTCCTGACTTTC. This translates into CASSVGLAGVEGANVLTF.